This passage covers 19 T cell receptor beta chains from one sample sequenced in a study of human thymus T cells. Clones were sequenced by immunoSEQ multiplex PCR, and TCRdb holds only the in-frame ones, with some missing. The sample contains 100,000 to 150,000 clones, around 94% of which appear only once. The source of the thymus tissue was resections taken during corrective heart surgery. The sequencing input was thymus tissue. The receptor source for this set is a boy younger than two with a congenital heart defect but otherwise immunologically healthy.

V gene TRBV14 combines with J gene TRBJ2-7, with D unresolved. Trimming shortened V by 2 bases and J by 3 bases, and 8 bases separated the two germline ends. The CDR3 runs to 13 residues. Germline-derived CDR1 and CDR2 are SGHDN and FVKESK. The CDR3 loop reads CASSQLGFYEQYF. In DNA form, the CDR3 reads TGTGCCAGCAGCCAACTCGGATTCTACGAGCAGTACTTC.

The chain recombines TRBV11-2 with TRBJ1-6; weak D call: TRBD1 (5 bases). Trimming cost V 3 bases and J 5 bases, with 14 bases left between them. The CDR3 has 16 amino acids. Germline assignment: CDR1 SGHAT and CDR2 FQNNGV. CDR3 nucleotides: TGTGCCAGCAGCTTCCGGGGGTCACATAATAATTCACCCCTCCACTTT. As protein: CASSFRGSHNNSPLHF.

The J gene is TRBJ1-6, the V gene TRBV21-1; the table's TRBD1 call for D was not verified on the DNA. TRBV21-1 is shown as a pseudogene. The CDR3 has 17 amino acids. For the CDR3, the DNA is TGTGCCAGCAGCGCCCAAGACCGGGACAGGGGGCACTCACCCCTCCACTTT. Its protein is CASSAQDRDRGHSPLHF.

The chain employs TRBV7-8 and TRBJ1-1; 8 nucleotides agree with TRBD1. CDR3 length: 17 residues. Germline V gives CDR1 SGHVS, CDR2 FQNEAQ. V shed 8 bases, J shed 5 bases, and the junction held 19 bases outside the gene matches. Here the CDR3 DNA reads TGTGCCAGCCTTGAACACTACTCGGACAGGGATTGGACTGAAGCTTTCTTT. This encodes CASLEHYSDRDWTEAFF.

V and J are TRBV28 and TRBJ1-3; no firm D call. This CDR3 has 13 amino acids. The V end lost 1 base, the J end lost 8 bases, and 9 bases lay between the germline ends. Germline V CDR1 and CDR2: MDHEN, SYDVKM. CDR3 nucleotides: TGTGCCAGCAGTTTATATGGGGTTCACACCATATATTTT. Its translation: CASSLYGVHTIYF.

This chain links TRBV28 with TRBJ2-7; a weak D match, TRBD2 (6 bases). CDR3 length: 12 amino acids. Looked up from germline, CDR1 is MDHEN and CDR2 is SYDVKM. Trimming removed 3 bases from V and 11 bases from J, with 14 bases in between. CDR3 amino acids: CASSFPPGVEYF. In DNA, the CDR3 is TGTGCCAGCAGTTTCCCCCCGGGGGTGGAGTACTTC. The full variable domain, with the rest looked up from reference TRBV28 and TRBJ2-7, is DVKVTQSSRYLVKRTGEKVFLECVQDMDHENMFWYRQDPGLGLRLIYFSYDVKMKEKGDIPEGYSVSREKKERFSLILESASTNQTSMYLCASSFPPGVEYFGPGTRLTVT.

The chain couples TRBV6-1 to TRBJ1-2; D is ambiguous. From germline, CDR1 is MNHNS and CDR2 SASEGT. This CDR3 is built from 13 residues. The V and J ends lost 3 bases and 5 bases respectively, with 10 bases between them. The CDR3: CASSELGIYGYTF. The CDR3 region has the DNA TGTGCCAGCAGTGAGTTAGGGATTTATGGCTACACCTTC.

J is TRBJ1-1 and V is TRBV19; maybe TRBD1 (5 bases). V dropped 0 bases and J dropped 7 bases, with 9 bases sitting between them. The germline V gene has CDR1 LNHDA and CDR2 SQIVND (reference sequence). The CDR3 length is 13 residues. DNA for the CDR3: TGTGCCAGTAGTATAGAGGGGGGGGTTGAAGCTTTCTTT. This gives the protein CASSIEGGVEAFF.

The V call is TRBV7-9, the J call TRBJ2-3, with a weak D call TRBD2 (6 bases). Trimming shortened V by 11 bases and J by 2 bases, and 14 bases separated the two germline ends. The CDR3 contains 13 residues. Germline loops: CDR1 SEHNR, CDR2 FQNEAQ (reference sequence). Here the CDR3 DNA reads TGTGCCCTCGGGGGACCGCTCACAGATACGCAGTATTTT. It codes for CALGGPLTDTQYF.

The rearrangement joins TRBV6-6 to TRBJ2-7, with 11 nucleotides matching TRBD1. CDR1 is MNHNY, CDR2 SVGAGI, per germline (reference sequence). J was trimmed by 3 bases and V by 2 bases; bases with no gene match: 0. The CDR3 runs 14 residues. As DNA, the CDR3 is TGTGCCAGCAGTTACGGGACAGGGGGCTACGAGCAGTACTTC. The encoded protein is CASSYGTGGYEQYF.

The chain joins TRBV5-5 to TRBJ1-2; D gene ambiguous. Germline loops: CDR1 SGHKS, CDR2 YYEKEE (reference sequence). V was cut by 5 bases and J by 4 bases, with 15 bases left in between. The CDR3 is made up of 14 amino acids. CDR3 residues: CASRKARVGYGYTF. The CDR3 DNA follows: TGTGCCAGCAGGAAGGCTAGGGTAGGCTATGGCTACACCTTC.

This sequence joins TRBV5-4 and TRBJ1-4, with D possibly being TRBD1 (6 bases). Germline loops: CDR1 SGHNT, CDR2 YYREEE (reference sequence). The V end lost 3 bases, the J end lost 5 bases, and 11 bases lay between the germline ends. The CDR3 sequence is 14 residues long. CDR3 in DNA: TGTGCCAGCAGCTCCACGGGACAAAATGAAAAACTGTTTTTT. Translation: CASSSTGQNEKLFF. Using reference TRBV5-4 and TRBJ1-4 for the parts outside the CDR3, the full variable domain is ETGVTQSPTHLIKTRGQQVTLRCSSQSGHNTVSWYQQALGQGPQFIFQYYREEENGRGNFPPRFSGLQFPNYSSELNVNALELDDSALYLCASSSTGQNEKLFFGSGTQLSVL.

The chain joins TRBV19 to TRBJ1-4, with a tentative D call TRBD1 (5 bases). The CDR3 extends over 16 amino acids. Germline V CDR1 and CDR2: LNHDA, SQIVND (reference sequence). V lost 3 bases and J 7 bases, leaving 18 bases between the germline ends. The CDR3 DNA is TGTGCCAGTAGTATGCCTGCGGGGGGTTGGGGTGAAAAACTGTTTTTT. Protein sequence: CASSMPAGGWGEKLFF. The whole variable domain, filled in from reference TRBV19 and TRBJ1-4, reads DGGITQSPKYLFRKEGQNVTLSCEQNLNHDAMYWYRQDPGQGLRLIYYSQIVNDFQKGDIAEGYSVSREKKESFPLTVTSAQKNPTAFYLCASSMPAGGWGEKLFFGSGTQLSVL.

V is TRBV19 and J is TRBJ1-6, with 7 nucleotides matching TRBD1. V shed 7 bases, J shed 7 bases, and the junction held 7 bases outside the gene matches. Germline lookup yields CDR1 LNHDA and CDR2 SQIVND (reference sequence). The CDR3 has 14 amino acids. The CDR3 is CASKIGGENSPLHF. CDR3 DNA sequence: TGTGCCAGTAAGATAGGGGGCGAGAATTCACCCCTCCACTTT. Full variable domain (remainder filled in from reference TRBV19 and TRBJ1-6): DGGITQSPKYLFRKEGQNVTLSCEQNLNHDAMYWYRQDPGQGLRLIYYSQIVNDFQKGDIAEGYSVSREKKESFPLTVTSAQKNPTAFYLCASKIGGENSPLHFGNGTRLTVT.

This chain uses TRBV4-2 with TRBJ1-4, with D uncertain. Germline-derived CDR1 and CDR2 are LGHNA and YNFKEQ. Trimming took 4 bases from V and 4 from J, leaving 16 bases between them. CDR3 length equals 16 residues. The CDR3 spells CASSRVPGRINEKLFF. In nucleotides, the CDR3 is TGTGCCAGCAGCCGGGTACCGGGTCGAATTAATGAAAAACTGTTTTTT.

This chain joins TRBV27 and TRBJ2-6; tentative D call: TRBD1 (6 bases). V was cut by 8 bases and J by 0 bases, with 14 bases left in between. There are 16 residues in the CDR3. CDR1 MNHEY and CDR2 SMNVEV come from the germline V gene (reference sequence). CDR3 sequence reads: CASGPGALSGANVLTF. As DNA, the CDR3 is TGTGCCAGCGGCCCAGGGGCCCTCTCTGGGGCCAACGTCCTGACTTTC.

This clone was found once. The chain carries TRBV4-2 and TRBJ2-1; D is unclear. The germline V gene encodes CDR1 LGHNA and CDR2 YNFKEQ. The CDR3 covers 14 residues. V lost 4 bases, J lost 5 bases, and 12 bases lay in between. CDR3 protein: CASSRLKGNNEQFF. In DNA form, the CDR3 reads TGTGCCAGCAGCCGCCTTAAGGGTAACAATGAGCAGTTCTTC.

This chain links TRBV10-1 with TRBJ2-7, with unresolved D. This CDR3 spans 12 amino acids. Trimming took off 3 bases at V and 2 bases at J, with 5 bases between the two ends. Looked up from germline, CDR1 is WNHNN and CDR2 is SYGVQD (reference sequence). CDR3 residues: CASSDGAYEQYF. As DNA, the CDR3 is TGCGCCAGCAGTGACGGAGCCTACGAGCAGTACTTC.

The chain couples TRBV5-4 to TRBJ2-3; the match to TRBD2 covers 8 bases. The ends lost 4 bases at V and 2 bases at J; junction bases unmatched: 12. CDR1 is SGHNT, CDR2 YYREEE, per germline (reference sequence). This CDR3 has 17 residues. CDR3 protein: CASSPNVAGGTTDTQYF. The CDR3 bases are TGTGCCAGCAGCCCCAACGTCGCGGGGGGAACCACAGATACGCAGTATTTT.